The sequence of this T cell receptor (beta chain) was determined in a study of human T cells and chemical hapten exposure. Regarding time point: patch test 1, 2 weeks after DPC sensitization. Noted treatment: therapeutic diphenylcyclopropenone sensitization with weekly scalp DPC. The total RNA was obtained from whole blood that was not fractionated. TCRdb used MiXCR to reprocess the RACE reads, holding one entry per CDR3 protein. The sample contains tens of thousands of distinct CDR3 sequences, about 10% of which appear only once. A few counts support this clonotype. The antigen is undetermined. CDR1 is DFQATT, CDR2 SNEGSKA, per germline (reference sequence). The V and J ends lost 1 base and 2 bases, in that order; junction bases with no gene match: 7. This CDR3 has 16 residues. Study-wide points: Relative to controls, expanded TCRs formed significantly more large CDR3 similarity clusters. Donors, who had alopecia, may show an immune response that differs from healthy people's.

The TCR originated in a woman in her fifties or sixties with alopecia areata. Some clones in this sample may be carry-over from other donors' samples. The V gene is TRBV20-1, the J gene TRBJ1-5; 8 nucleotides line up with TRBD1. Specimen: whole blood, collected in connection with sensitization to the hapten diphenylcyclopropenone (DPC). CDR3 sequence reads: CSARGSRGRGNQPQHF. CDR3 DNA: TGCAGTGCTAGAGGATCCAGGGGGCGAGGCAATCAGCCCCAGCATTTT.